This TCR beta chain comes out of a study of blood T cell repertoires in COVID-19. Trimming stripped 8 bases from V and 1 base from J, with 8 bases between. Germline-derived CDR1 and CDR2 are MNHEY and SVGAGI. The CDR3 loop spans 12 amino acids. Libraries were prepared by immunoSEQ multiplex PCR; TCRdb keeps only in-frame clonotypes and omits some of them. The sample carries 240,000 or so clones, approximately 85% recorded once. The specimen sequenced was peripheral blood. This receptor was taken from an elderly man with acute or convalescent COVID-19. J is TRBJ1-1 and V is TRBV6-5; D is ambiguous. The CDR3 loop is CASGRQNTEAFF. The CDR3 nucleotides read TGTGCCAGCGGTCGACAGAACACTGAAGCTTTCTTT.